This TCR beta chain was recorded in a study of cytomegalovirus exposure and HLA in healthy donors. This clone was seen a single time. Its specificity is not known. PCR was performed using 60 Vbeta and 13 Jbeta primers. Some clones are missing from TCRdb's copy, which holds only in-frame ones; the method was immunoSEQ multiplex PCR. The data show 150,000 or so clones, approximately 80% seen once. Study-level points and caveats: The study labeled fewer than 200 TCR beta chains cytomegalovirus-associated.

The clonotype comes from a young man in good health and CMV-seropositive. Sequencing used PBMCs.

DNA for the CDR3: TGTGCCACCAGCAGACCTAGCGGTTTCGGGGAGCTGTTTTTT. This encodes CATSRPSGFGELFF. J is TRBJ2-2 and V is TRBV15, with 7 bases fitting TRBD2. Per the germline V gene, CDR1 is LNHNV and CDR2 is YYDKDF (reference sequence). Trimming at V came to 2 bases and at J to 7 bases, leaving 4 bases not matched to a gene. There are 14 residues in the CDR3.